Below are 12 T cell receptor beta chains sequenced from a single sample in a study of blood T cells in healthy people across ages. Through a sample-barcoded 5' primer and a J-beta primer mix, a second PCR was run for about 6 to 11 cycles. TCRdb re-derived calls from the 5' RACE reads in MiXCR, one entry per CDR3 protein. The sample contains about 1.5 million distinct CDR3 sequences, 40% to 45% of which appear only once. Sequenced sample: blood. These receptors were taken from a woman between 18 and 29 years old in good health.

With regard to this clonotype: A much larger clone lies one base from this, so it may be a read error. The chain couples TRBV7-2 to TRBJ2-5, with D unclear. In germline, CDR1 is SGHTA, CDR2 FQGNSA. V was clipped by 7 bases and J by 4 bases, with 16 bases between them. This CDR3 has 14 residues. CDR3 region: CASTDSTVAETQYF. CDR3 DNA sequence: TGTGCCAGCACAGACTCCACCGTTGCAGAGACCCAGTACTTC.

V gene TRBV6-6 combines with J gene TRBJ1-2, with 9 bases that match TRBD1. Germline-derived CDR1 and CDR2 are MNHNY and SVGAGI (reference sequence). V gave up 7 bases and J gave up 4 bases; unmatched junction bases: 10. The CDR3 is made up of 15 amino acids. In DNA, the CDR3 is TGTGCCAGCAACGTACAGGGGGCGAACCTCTATGGCTACACCTTC. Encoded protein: CASNVQGANLYGYTF.

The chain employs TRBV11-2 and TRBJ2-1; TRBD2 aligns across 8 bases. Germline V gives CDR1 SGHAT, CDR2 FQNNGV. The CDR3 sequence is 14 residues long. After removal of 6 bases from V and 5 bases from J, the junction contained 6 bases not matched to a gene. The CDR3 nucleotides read TGTGCCAGCAGAACGACTAGCGCCCACAATGAGCAGTTCTTC. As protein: CASRTTSAHNEQFF.

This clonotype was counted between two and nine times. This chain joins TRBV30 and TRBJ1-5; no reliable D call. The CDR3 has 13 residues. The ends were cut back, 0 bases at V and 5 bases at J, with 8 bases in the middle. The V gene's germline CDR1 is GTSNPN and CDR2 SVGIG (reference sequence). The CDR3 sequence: CAWSVLADQPQHF. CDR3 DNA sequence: TGTGCCTGGAGTGTACTGGCAGATCAGCCCCAGCATTTT. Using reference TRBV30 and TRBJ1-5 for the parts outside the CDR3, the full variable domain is SQTIHQWPATLVQPVGSPLSLECTVEGTSNPNLYWYRQAAGRGLQLLFYSVGIGQISSEVPQNLSASRPQDRQFILSSKKLLLSDSGFYLCAWSVLADQPQHFGDGTRLSIL.

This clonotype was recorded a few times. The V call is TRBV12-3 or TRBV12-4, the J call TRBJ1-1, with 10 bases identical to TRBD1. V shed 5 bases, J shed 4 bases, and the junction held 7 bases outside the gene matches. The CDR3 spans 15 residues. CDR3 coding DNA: TGTGCCAGCAGTACCGCCGGGACAGGGGCCACTGAAGCTTTCTTT. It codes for CASSTAGTGATEAFF.

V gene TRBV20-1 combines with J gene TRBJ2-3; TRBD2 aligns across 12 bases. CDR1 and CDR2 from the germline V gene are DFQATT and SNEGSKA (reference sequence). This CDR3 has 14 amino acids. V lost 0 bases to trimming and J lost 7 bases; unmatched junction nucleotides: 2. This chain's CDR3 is CSARELAGGYTQYF. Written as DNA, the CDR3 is TGCAGTGCTAGAGAACTAGCGGGGGGCTATACGCAGTATTTT.

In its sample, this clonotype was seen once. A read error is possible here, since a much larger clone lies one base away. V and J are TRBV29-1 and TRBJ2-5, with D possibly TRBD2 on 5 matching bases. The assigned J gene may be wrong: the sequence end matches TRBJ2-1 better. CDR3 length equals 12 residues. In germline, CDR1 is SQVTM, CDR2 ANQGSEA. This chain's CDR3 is CSVAAGQETQFF. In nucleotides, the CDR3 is TGCAGCGTTGCGGCGGGCCAAGAGACCCAGTTCTTC.

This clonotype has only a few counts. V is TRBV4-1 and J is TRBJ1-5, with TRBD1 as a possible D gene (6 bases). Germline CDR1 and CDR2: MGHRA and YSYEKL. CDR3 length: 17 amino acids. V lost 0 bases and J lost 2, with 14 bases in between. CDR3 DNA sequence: TGCGCCAGCAGCCAAGACCCCACAGGGTATGGCAATCAGCCCCAGCATTTT. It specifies CASSQDPTGYGNQPQHF.

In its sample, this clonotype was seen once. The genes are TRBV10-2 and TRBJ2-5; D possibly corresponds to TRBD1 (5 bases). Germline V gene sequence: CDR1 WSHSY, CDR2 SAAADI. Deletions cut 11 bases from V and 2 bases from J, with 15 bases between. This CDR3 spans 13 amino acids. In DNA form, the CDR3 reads TGCGCCTCCCATGGGGCAGTACAAGAGACCCAGTACTTC. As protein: CASHGAVQETQYF.

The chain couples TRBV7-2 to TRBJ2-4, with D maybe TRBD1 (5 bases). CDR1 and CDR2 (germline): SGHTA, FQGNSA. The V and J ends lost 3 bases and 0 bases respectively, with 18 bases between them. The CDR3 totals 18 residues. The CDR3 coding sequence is TGTGCCAGCAGCTTCAGAGCAGGGTCGTCGCTAGCCAAAAACATTCAGTACTTC. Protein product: CASSFRAGSSLAKNIQYF.

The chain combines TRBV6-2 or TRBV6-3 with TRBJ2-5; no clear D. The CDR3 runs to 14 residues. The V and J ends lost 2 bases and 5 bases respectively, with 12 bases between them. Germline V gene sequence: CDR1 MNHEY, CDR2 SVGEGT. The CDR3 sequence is CASSYVRLGETQYF. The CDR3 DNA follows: TGTGCCAGCAGTTACGTGAGACTCGGCGAGACCCAGTACTTC.

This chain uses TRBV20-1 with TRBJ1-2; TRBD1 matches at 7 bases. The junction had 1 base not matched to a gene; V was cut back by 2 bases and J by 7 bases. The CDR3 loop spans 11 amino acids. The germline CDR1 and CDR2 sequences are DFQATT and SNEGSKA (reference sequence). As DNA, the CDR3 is TGCAGTGCTAGACAGGGGGGTGGCTACACCTTC. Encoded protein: CSARQGGGYTF.